The present T cell receptor (beta chain) was sequenced within a study of cytomegalovirus exposure and HLA in healthy donors. The PCR was carried out with 60 Vbeta primers and 13 Jbeta primers. This table comes from immunoSEQ multiplex PCR, and its TCRdb copy is limited to in-frame clones, with some not included. The top ten clones hold 1.5% to 2% of a sample with under 150,000 clones, over 70% of them seen once. This receptor was taken from a woman aged 40 to 55 in good health and CMV-seronegative. The sample taken for sequencing was PBMCs.

The CDR3 coding sequence is TGTGCCAGCAGCCCCGGGACAGACACCGGGGAGCTGTTTTTT. Translating gives CASSPGTDTGELFF. This chain links TRBV11-2 with TRBJ2-2; TRBD1 matches at 7 bases. This CDR3 comprises 14 residues. CDR1 and CDR2 (germline): SGHAT, FQNNGV. J lost 3 bases, V lost 5 bases, and 3 bases had no gene match.